This TCR beta chain comes out of a study of cytomegalovirus exposure and HLA in healthy donors. The CDR3 length is 16 residues. The V end was cut by 6 bases, the J end by 5 bases, with 20 bases between. Germline values: CDR1 MDHEN, CDR2 SYDVKM. Worth noting for this clone: Its antigen remains unidentified.

PCR employed 60 Vbeta and 13 Jbeta primers. Sequencing was performed with immunoSEQ multiplex PCR; in TCRdb, only in-frame clones are kept and a portion is missing. This sample carries 150,000 to 170,000 clones, around 80% of them seen once, and the ten largest clones take roughly 12%. Findings of the study overall: Follow-up analysis later connected one missense variant in DCLRE1C with trimming of TCR beta V- and J-genes.

The TCR originated in a man under 40 in good health and CMV-seropositive. The chain uses TRBV28 and TRBJ2-1, with a tentative D call TRBD1 (6 bases). Source material: PBMCs. CDR3 coding DNA: TGTGCCAGCAGATCCTGGGTGGCACAGGGCGACAATGAGCAGTTCTTC. Translation gives CASRSWVAQGDNEQFF. Full variable domain (rest looked up from reference TRBV28 and TRBJ2-1): DVKVTQSSRYLVKRTGEKVFLECVQDMDHENMFWYRQDPGLGLRLIYFSYDVKMKEKGDIPEGYSVSREKKERFSLILESASTNQTSMYLCASRSWVAQGDNEQFFGPGTRLTVL.